This TCR beta chain was identified during a study of identical twins. Study conclusions and caveats: Conclusions leaned on cross-sectional statistical analysis and did not track the same donors over time. It was possible that invariant MAIT and iNKT cells partly confounded the zero-insertion analyses.

This clonotype was detected only a few times. Antigen unknown. Unique molecular identifiers were present on cDNA, and template switching added a universal primer site. TCRdb processed the 5' RACE reads anew with MiXCR; each CDR3 protein has one entry. There are hundreds of thousands of distinct CDR3 sequences in the sample; 9% to 15% occur only once, and approximately 7.5% lies in the top ten. The CDR3 is 17 residues long. V was clipped by 0 bases and J by 4 bases, with 22 bases between them. Germline values: CDR1 DFQATT, CDR2 SNEGSKA (reference sequence). These data were also filed under a second study, of yellow fever vaccine responses in identical twins.

The chain links TRBV20-1 to TRBJ2-7, with D unresolved. Material for sequencing was CD8+ T cells sorted from blood. The sequence came from a woman in her late teens or twenties in good health. The CDR3 loop is CSAREGKEAQNLYEQYF. DNA of the CDR3: TGCAGTGCTAGAGAGGGGAAAGAGGCCCAAAACTTATACGAGCAGTACTTC.